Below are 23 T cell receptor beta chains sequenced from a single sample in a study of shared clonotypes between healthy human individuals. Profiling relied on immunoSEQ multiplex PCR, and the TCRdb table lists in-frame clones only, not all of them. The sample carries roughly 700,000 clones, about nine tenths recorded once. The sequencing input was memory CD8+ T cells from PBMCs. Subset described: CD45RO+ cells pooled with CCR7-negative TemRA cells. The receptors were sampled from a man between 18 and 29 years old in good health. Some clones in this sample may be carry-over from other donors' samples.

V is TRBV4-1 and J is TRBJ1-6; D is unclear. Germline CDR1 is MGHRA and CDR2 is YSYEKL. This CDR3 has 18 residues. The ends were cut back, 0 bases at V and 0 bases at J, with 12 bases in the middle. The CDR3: CASSQDPMGSSYNSPLHF. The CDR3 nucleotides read TGCGCCAGCAGCCAAGATCCTATGGGGAGCTCCTATAATTCACCCCTCCACTTT.

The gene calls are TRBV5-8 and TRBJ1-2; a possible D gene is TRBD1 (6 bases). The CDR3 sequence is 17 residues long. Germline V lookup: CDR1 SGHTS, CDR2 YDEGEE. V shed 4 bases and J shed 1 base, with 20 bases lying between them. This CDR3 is CASSQGDRRYFNYGYTF. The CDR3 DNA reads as TGTGCCAGCAGCCAAGGCGACAGGCGTTATTTTAACTATGGCTACACCTTC.

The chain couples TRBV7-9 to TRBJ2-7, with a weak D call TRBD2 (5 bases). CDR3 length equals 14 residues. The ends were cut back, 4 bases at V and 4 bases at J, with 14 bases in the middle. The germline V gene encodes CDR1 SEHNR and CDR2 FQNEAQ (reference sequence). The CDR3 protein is CASSSTITGYEQYF. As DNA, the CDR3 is TGTGCCAGCAGCTCCACTATTACGGGATACGAGCAGTACTTC.

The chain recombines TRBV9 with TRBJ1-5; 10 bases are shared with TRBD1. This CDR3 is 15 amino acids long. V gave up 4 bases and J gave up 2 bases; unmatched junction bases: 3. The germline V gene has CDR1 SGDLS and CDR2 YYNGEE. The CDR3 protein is CASSRTGGGNQPQHF. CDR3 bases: TGTGCCAGCAGCAGGACAGGGGGGGGCAATCAGCCCCAGCATTTT.

CDR3 protein: CASSFYDQGAGANVLTF. CDR3 in DNA: TGTGCCAGCAGCTTCTATGACCAGGGGGCTGGGGCCAACGTCCTGACTTTC. The chain is built from TRBV7-9 and TRBJ2-6; TRBD1 matches 7 bases. There are 17 residues in the CDR3. Germline CDR1 reads SEHNR; CDR2 reads FQNEAQ (reference sequence). V dropped 3 bases and J dropped 2; count of bases not matched to a gene: 7.

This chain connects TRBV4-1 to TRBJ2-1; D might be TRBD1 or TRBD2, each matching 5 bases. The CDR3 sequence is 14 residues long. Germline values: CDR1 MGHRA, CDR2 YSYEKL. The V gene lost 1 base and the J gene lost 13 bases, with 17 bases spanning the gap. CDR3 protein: CASSQVGERALQFF. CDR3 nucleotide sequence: TGCGCCAGCAGCCAAGTAGGGGAGAGGGCTTTACAGTTCTTC.

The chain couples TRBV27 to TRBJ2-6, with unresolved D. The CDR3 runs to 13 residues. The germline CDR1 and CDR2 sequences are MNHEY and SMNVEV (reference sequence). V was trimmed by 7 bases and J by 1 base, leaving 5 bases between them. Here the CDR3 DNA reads TGTGCCAGCACCTTATCTGGGGCCAACGTCCTGACTTTC. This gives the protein CASTLSGANVLTF.

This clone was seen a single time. In nucleotides, the CDR3 is TGTGCCAGCAGTTATAGGCTAGCGGAATACGAGCAGTACTTC. The encoded protein is CASSYRLAEYEQYF. The chain uses TRBV6-5 and TRBJ2-7; 7 bases align to TRBD2. Trimming cost V 3 bases and J 4 bases; bases outside gene matches: 6. CDR3 size: 14 residues. Germline V gene lookup returns CDR1 MNHEY and CDR2 SVGAGI.

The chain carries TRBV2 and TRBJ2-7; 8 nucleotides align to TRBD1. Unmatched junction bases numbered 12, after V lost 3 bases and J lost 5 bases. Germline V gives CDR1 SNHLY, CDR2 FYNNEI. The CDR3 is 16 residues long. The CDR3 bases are TGTGCCAGCAGTGATGCCCCTCGGACAGGGATCCACGAGCAGTACTTC. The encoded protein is CASSDAPRTGIHEQYF.

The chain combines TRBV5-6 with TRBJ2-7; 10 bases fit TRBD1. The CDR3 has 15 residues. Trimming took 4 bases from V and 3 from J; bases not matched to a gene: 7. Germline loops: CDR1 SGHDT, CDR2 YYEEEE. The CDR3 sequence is CASSADRGELYEQYF. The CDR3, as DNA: TGTGCCAGCAGCGCGGACAGGGGGGAACTCTACGAGCAGTACTTC.

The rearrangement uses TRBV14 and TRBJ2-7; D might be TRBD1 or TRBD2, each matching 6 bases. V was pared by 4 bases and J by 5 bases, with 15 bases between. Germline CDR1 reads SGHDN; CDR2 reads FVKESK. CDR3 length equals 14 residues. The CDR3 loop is CASSPWGAGHEQYF. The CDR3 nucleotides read TGTGCCAGCAGCCCTTGGGGGGCTGGGCACGAGCAGTACTTC.

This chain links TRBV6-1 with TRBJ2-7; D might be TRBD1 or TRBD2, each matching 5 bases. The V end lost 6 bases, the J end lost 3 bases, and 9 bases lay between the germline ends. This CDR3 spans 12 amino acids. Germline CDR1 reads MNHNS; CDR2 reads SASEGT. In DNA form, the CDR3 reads TGTGCCAGCAGGGTTGGGGGCTACGAGCAGTACTTC. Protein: CASRVGGYEQYF.

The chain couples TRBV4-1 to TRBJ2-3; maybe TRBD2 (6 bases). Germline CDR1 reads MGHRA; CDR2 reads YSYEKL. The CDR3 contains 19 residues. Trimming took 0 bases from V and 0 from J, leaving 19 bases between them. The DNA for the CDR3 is TGCGCCAGCAGCCAAGAGGAGGGCGACTGGGGGTCAAGCACAGATACGCAGTATTTT. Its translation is CASSQEEGDWGSSTDTQYF.

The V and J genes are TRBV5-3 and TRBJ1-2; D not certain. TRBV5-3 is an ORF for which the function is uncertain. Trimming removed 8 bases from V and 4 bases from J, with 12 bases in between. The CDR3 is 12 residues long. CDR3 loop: CASGRDFYGYTF. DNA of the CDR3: TGTGCCAGCGGACGGGATTTCTATGGCTACACCTTC.

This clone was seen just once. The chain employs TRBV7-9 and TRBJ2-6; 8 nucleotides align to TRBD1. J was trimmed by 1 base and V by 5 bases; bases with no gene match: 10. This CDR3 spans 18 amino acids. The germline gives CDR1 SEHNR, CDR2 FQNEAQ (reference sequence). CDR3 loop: CASSLLRGPVSGANVLTF. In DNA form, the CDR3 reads TGTGCCAGCAGCCTACTCAGGGGGCCTGTATCTGGGGCCAACGTCCTGACTTTC.

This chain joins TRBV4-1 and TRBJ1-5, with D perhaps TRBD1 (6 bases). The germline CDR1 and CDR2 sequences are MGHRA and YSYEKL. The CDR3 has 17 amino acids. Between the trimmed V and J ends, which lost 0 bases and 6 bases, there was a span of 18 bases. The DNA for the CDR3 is TGCGCCAGCAGCCAAGAGGTTCGGGGGGCCCCCAGTCAGCCCCAGCATTTT. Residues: CASSQEVRGAPSQPQHF.

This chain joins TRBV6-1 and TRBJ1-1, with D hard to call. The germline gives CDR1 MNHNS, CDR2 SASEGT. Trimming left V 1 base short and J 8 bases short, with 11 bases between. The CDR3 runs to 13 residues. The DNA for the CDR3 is TGTGCCAGCAGTGAAGGATGGCCCTCGGAAGCTTTCTTT. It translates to CASSEGWPSEAFF.

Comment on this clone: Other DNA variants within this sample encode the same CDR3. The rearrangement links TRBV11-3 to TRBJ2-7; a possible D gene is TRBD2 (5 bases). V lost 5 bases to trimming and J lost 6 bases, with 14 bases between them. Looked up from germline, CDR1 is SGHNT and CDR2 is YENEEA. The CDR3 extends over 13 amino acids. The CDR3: CASSLGLAGEQYF. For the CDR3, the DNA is TGTGCCAGCAGCCTCGGACTCGCAGGCGAGCAGTACTTC. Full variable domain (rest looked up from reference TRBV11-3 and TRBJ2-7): EAGVVQSPRYKIIEKKQPVAFWCNPISGHNTLYWYLQNLGQGPELLIRYENEEAVDDSQLPKDRFSAERLKGVDSTLKIQPAELGDSAVYLCASSLGLAGEQYFGPGTRLTVT.

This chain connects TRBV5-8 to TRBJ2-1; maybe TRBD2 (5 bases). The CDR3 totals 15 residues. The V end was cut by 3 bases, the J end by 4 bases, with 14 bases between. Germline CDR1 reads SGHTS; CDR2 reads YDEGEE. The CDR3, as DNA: TGTGCCAGCAGCTGGGCCGGGGTACTATACAATGAGCAGTTCTTC. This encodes CASSWAGVLYNEQFF.

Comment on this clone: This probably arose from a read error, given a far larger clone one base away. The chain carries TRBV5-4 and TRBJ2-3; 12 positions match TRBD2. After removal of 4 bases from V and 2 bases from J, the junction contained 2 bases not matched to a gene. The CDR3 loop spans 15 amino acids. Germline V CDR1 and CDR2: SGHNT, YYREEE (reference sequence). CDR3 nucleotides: TGTGCCAGCAGCCGACTAGCGGGAGACACAGATACGCAGTATTTT. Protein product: CASSRLAGDTDTQYF.

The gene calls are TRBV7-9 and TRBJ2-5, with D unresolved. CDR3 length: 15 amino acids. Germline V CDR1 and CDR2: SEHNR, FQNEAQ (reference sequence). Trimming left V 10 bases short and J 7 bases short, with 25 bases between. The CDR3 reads CATLTSSPAWLTQYF. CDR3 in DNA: TGTGCCACTTTGACATCCTCACCAGCCTGGCTGACCCAGTACTTC.

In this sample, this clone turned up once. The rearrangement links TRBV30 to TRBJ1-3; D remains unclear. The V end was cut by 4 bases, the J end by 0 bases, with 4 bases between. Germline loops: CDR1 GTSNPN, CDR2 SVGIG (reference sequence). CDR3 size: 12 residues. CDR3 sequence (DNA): TGTGCCTGGAAGGTCTCTGGAAACACCATATATTTT. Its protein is CAWKVSGNTIYF.

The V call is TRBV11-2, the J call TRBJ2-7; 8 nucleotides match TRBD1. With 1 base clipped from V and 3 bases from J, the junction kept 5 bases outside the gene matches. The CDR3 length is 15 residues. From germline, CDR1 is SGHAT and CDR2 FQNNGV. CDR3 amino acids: CASSLGSGQVYEQYF. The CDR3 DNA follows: TGTGCCAGCAGCTTAGGATCGGGACAGGTCTACGAGCAGTACTTC.